This T cell receptor (beta chain) was obtained from a study of OX40 agonist ivuxolimab in advanced cancers. Whole-study results and caveats: People who partly responded at 0.1-3.0 mg/kg had some of the least clonal expansion seen.

In regard to this clone: Antigen specificity is unknown.

Clones were read by immunoSEQ multiplex PCR, and TCRdb kept only the in-frame ones, dropping some. The repertoire includes some 60,000 clones, 70% to 90% of them detected once, and almost 4% sits in the top ten. Trimming stripped 4 bases from V and 7 bases from J, with 16 bases between. The CDR3 loop spans 14 amino acids. Germline assignment: CDR1 LNHDA and CDR2 SQIVND (reference sequence). Sequences were derived from CD4+ or CD8+ T cells sorted from blood, sampled in a trial of the OX40 agonist ivuxolimab. The V and J genes are TRBV19 and TRBJ2-5, with D possibly matching TRBD1 (6 bases). This sequence was found in an adult with an advanced solid tumor such as melanoma, head and neck, liver or kidney cancer. The CDR3 coding sequence is TGTGCCAGTAGTACCAGTCCCCTCAGGGGGACCCAGTACTTC. As protein: CASSTSPLRGTQYF.